This entry lists 18 T cell receptor beta chains sequenced from one sample in a study of CD8+CD57+ T cells in acquired aplastic anemia. For CDR3 and TCR beta VDJ profiling, genomic DNA was the template used. Each CDR3 protein gets one entry after TCRdb re-called the reads with MiXCR. The sample consists of about 270,000 distinct CDR3 sequences, 55% to 65% of them appearing once. The specimen was sorted CD4+, CD8+, or CD8+CD57+ T cells (not recorded which) from PBMCs. Receptor source: a human donor with severe aplastic anemia or a healthy control (not recorded which).

Comments on this clonotype: A read error is possible here, since a much larger clone lies one base away. This rearrangement joins TRBV5-4 to TRBJ2-5; D remains ambiguous. The length of the CDR3 is 15 residues. Germline loops: CDR1 SGHNT, CDR2 YYREEE (reference sequence). This CDR3 reads CASSLGWAAQEAQYF. CDR3 DNA: TGTGCCAGCAGCTTGGGGTGGGCAGCCCAAGAGGCCCAGTACTTC.

Ten or more counts support this clonotype. The chain couples TRBV12-3 or TRBV12-4 to TRBJ1-3; D is unclear. CDR3 length equals 15 residues. V lost 0 bases to trimming and J lost 2 bases, with 8 bases between them. Here the CDR3 DNA reads TGTGCCAGCAGTTTAGCCGCAGACGCTGGAAACACCATATATTTT. It codes for CASSLAADAGNTIYF.

On this clonotype: Germline and junction disagree at one end, which may indicate a read error. The genes are TRBV7-2 and TRBJ2-7; D remains ambiguous. CDR3 length: 16 amino acids. The germline CDR1 and CDR2 sequences are SGHTA and FQGNSA. This CDR3 reads CASSLVLGPNSYGQYF. CDR3 DNA: TGTGCCAGCAGCTTAGTTTTGGGCCCAAACTCCTACGGGCAGTACTTC.

This clonotype was seen at least ten times. The rearrangement links TRBV15 to TRBJ1-5; D may be TRBD1 (5 bases). CDR1 LNHNV and CDR2 YYDKDF come from the germline V gene (reference sequence). The CDR3 consists of 15 residues. V was cut by 2 bases and J by 9 bases, with 17 bases left in between. CDR3 region: CATSRKPGTPGPQHF. The CDR3, as DNA: TGTGCCACCAGCAGAAAACCCGGGACTCCCGGGCCCCAGCATTTT.

This clonotype was counted ten times or more. Likely a read error: the CDR3 ends without its conserved phenylalanine or tryptophan. The V call is TRBV25-1, the J call TRBJ2-7; 10 bases align to TRBD1. V lost 8 bases and J lost 3; bases outside the gene matches: 7. The CDR3 covers 14 residues. CDR1 is MGHDK, CDR2 SYGVNS, per germline. CDR3 amino acids: CASEPGQGHYEQYL. The DNA of the CDR3 is TGTGCCAGCGAACCGGGACAGGGGCACTACGAGCAGTACCTC.

V gene TRBV19 combines with J gene TRBJ2-3, with TRBD1 identical over 12 bases. Germline V gene lookup returns CDR1 LNHDA and CDR2 SQIVND (reference sequence). V lost 3 bases and J lost 2; bases outside the gene matches: 6. This CDR3 contains 17 residues. This CDR3 reads CASSMLGQGAYTDTQYF. CDR3 DNA: TGTGCCAGTAGTATGTTGGGACAGGGGGCTTACACAGATACGCAGTATTTT.

As to this clonotype: This likely comes from a read error, as the CDR3 has no conserved phenylalanine or tryptophan at its end. The V call is TRBV30, the J call TRBJ1-3; no definite D call. This CDR3 has 14 amino acids. Trimming removed 2 bases from V and 0 bases from J, with 8 bases in between. From germline, CDR1 is GTSNPN and CDR2 SVGIG (reference sequence). Here the CDR3 DNA reads TGTGCCTGGAGTAAAACAGTCTCTGGAAACACCATATATCTT. Encoded protein: CAWSKTVSGNTIYL.

CDR3 sequence reads: CSVEKDRGDTQYF. The CDR3 DNA reads as TGCAGCGTTGAAAAGGACAGGGGTGATACGCAGTATTTT. The rearrangement uses TRBV29-1 and TRBJ2-3, with 9 bases that match TRBD1. Germline CDR1 reads SQVTM; CDR2 reads ANQGSEA. V shed 2 bases and J 6 bases; nucleotides not matched to a gene: 3. The CDR3 contains 13 residues.

A single count supports this clonotype. The V call is TRBV6-1, the J call TRBJ2-3; D possibly matches TRBD1 or TRBD2 (5 bases each). The CDR3 has 14 amino acids. V lost 6 bases, J lost 2 bases, and 12 bases lay in between. Germline-derived CDR1 and CDR2 are MNHNS and SASEGT. This CDR3 is CASRYRDDTDTQYF. DNA for the CDR3: TGTGCCAGCAGGTACCGGGACGACACAGATACGCAGTATTTT.

The chain couples TRBV7-3 to TRBJ1-6, with 8 positions matching TRBD1. V shed 4 bases, J shed 10 bases, and the junction held 9 bases outside the gene matches. The V gene's germline CDR1 is SGHTA and CDR2 FQGTGA. The CDR3 runs to 15 residues. CDR3 in DNA: TGTGCCAGCAGCTCGGACAGGGAGCGGGGATCACCCCTCCACTTT. Translation gives CASSSDRERGSPLHF. Full variable domain (rest looked up from reference TRBV7-3 and TRBJ1-6): GAGVSQTPSNKVTEKGKYVELRCDPISGHTALYWYRQSLGQGPEFLIYFQGTGAADDSGLPNDRFFAVRPEGSVSTLKIQRTERGDSAVYLCASSSDRERGSPLHFGNGTRLTVT.

At least ten counts were recorded for this clonotype. The chain joins TRBV10-3 to TRBJ2-7; D uncertain. CDR3 length equals 10 residues. Looked up from germline, CDR1 is ENHRY and CDR2 is SYGVKD. Trimming took off 11 bases at V and 2 bases at J, with 7 bases between the two ends. CDR3 coding DNA: TGTGCCGTACGCACCTACGAGCAGTACTTC. This sequence encodes CAVRTYEQYF.

This clonotype showed up many times. The genes are TRBV7-3 and TRBJ2-3; a weak D match, TRBD2 (7 bases). V was cut by 5 bases and J by 4 bases, with 19 bases left in between. Germline V CDR1 and CDR2: SGHTA, FQGTGA. This CDR3 is built from 16 residues. The CDR3 nucleotides read TGTGCCAGCAGCACCACCCTAGGGGGGGCGCCAGATACGCAGTATTTT. Translating gives CASSTTLGGAPDTQYF.

This clonotype showed up many times. V usage is TRBV4-3 and J usage is TRBJ1-1; D not certain. V was shortened by 8 bases and J by 3 bases, with 16 bases between the two germline ends. This CDR3 spans 14 amino acids. The germline V gene has CDR1 LGHNA and CDR2 YSLEER. For the CDR3, the DNA is TGCGCCAGCGAGAAACGGCGGGGAGACACTGAAGCTTTCTTT. Protein: CASEKRRGDTEAFF.

The rearrangement joins TRBV20-1 to TRBJ2-7, with a possible D match to TRBD2 (7 bases). The CDR3 runs to 13 residues. Per germline, CDR1 DFQATT and CDR2 SNEGSKA (reference sequence). V was pared by 5 bases and J by 2 bases, with 13 bases between. The CDR3 loop reads CSAVEGGAYEQYF. As DNA, the CDR3 is TGCAGTGCTGTAGAGGGGGGGGCCTACGAGCAGTACTTC.

This clonotype was picked up one time. The CDR3 DNA sequence: TGTGCCACCAGTGGTTCTTTGTACACTGAAGCTTTCTTT. The encoded protein is CATSGSLYTEAFF. The rearrangement uses TRBV24-1 and TRBJ1-1, with unresolved D. CDR1 and CDR2 (germline): KGHDR, SFDVKD. V lost 5 bases to trimming and J lost 3 bases, with 9 bases between them. This CDR3 has 13 amino acids.

This clonotype was found many times. V gene TRBV6-5 combines with J gene TRBJ1-1; TRBD1 matches at 8 bases. The junction had 7 bases not matched to a gene; V was cut back by 8 bases and J by 5 bases. CDR3 size: 13 residues. CDR1 and CDR2 (germline): MNHEY, SVGAGI. CDR3 bases: TGTGCCAGCGGCCTGAACAGGGGGACTGAAGCTTTCTTT. Its translation is CASGLNRGTEAFF.

This chain connects TRBV6-4 to TRBJ2-1; 7 bases line up with TRBD2. Germline V gene data show CDR1 as MRHNA and CDR2 as SNTAGT. V shed 8 bases, J shed 5 bases, and the junction held 12 bases outside the gene matches. The CDR3 spans 15 residues. In nucleotides, the CDR3 is TGTGCCAGCGGAAACCAAGCGGGACCTAACAATGAGCAGTTCTTC. It specifies CASGNQAGPNNEQFF.

There are many counts of this clonotype. The chain joins TRBV3-1 to TRBJ1-2, with TRBD1 identical over 10 bases. This CDR3 has 14 residues. The V and J ends lost 6 bases and 2 bases, in that order; junction bases with no gene match: 3. Germline values: CDR1 LGHDT, CDR2 YNNKEL (reference sequence). The CDR3 reads CASRTGGRNYGYTF. CDR3 nucleotide sequence: TGTGCCAGCAGGACAGGGGGCCGGAACTATGGCTACACCTTC.